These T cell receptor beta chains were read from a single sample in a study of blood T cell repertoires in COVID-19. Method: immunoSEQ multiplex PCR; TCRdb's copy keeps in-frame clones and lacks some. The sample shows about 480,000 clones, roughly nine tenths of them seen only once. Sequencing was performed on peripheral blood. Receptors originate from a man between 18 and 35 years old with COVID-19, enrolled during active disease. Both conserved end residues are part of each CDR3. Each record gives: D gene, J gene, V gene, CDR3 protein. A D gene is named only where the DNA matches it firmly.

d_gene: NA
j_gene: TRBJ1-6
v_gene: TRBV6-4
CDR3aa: CASSAPRAAYSPLHF

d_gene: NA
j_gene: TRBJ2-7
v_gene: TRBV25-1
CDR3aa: CASSSGGYEQYF

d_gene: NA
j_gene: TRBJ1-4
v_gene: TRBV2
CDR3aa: CASRNRAQEEKLFF

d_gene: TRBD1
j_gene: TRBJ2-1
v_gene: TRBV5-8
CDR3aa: CASSRAGQGSYNEQFF

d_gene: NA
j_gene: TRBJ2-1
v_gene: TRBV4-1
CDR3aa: CASSQAPSRDEQFF

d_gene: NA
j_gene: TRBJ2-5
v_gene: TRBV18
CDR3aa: CASSPLRGRDWAYF

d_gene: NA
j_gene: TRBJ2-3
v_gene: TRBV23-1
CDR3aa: CAITGFGSTDTQYF

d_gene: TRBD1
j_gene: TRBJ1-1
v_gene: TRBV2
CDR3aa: CASSGQGETEAFF

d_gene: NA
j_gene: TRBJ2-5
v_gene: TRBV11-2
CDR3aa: CASSLASKPGTQYF

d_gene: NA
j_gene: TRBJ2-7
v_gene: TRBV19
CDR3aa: CASSPGGAGASSYEQYF

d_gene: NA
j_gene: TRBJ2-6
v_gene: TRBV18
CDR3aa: CASSPDPPGGANVLTF

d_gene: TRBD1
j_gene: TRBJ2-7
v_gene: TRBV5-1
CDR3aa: CASSRRTGAGNYEQYF

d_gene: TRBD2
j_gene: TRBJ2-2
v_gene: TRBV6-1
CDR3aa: CASSAGLVSTTGELFF

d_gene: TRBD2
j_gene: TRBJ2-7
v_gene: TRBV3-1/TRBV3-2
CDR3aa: CASSQYRTGTSLYEQYF

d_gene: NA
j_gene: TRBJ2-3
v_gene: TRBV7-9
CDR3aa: CASSLSGTSTDTQYF

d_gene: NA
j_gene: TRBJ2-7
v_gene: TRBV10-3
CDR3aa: CAIRGDSYEQYF

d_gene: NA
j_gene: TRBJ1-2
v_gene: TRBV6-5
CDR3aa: CASKQAGGYTF

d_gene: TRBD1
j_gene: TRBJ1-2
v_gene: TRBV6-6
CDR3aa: CASSSGRGLYGYTF

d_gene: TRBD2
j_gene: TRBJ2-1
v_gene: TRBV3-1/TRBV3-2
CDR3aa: CASSLRGLGRDEQFF

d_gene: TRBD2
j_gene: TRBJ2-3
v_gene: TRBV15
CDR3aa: CATSRVLAGAPIF

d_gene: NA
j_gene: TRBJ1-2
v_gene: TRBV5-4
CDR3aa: CASGPQGSYGYTF

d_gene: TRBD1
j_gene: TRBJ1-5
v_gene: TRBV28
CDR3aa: CASSLRGQGNQPQHF

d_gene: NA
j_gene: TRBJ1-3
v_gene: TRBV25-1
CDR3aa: CASRDTNSGNTIYF

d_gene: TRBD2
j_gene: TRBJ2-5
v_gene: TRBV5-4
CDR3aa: CASSPFSGKETQYF

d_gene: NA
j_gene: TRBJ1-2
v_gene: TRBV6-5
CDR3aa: CASRLQRGYYGYTF

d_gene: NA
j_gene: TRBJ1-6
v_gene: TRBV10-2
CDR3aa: CASTRGVNSPLHF

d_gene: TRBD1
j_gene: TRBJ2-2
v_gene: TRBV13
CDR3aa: CASSLGQGVRELFF

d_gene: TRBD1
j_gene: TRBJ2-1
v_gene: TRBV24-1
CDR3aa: CATSDLGQESLGRNEQFF

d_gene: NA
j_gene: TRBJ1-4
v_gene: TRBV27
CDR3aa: CASGGGGVGEKLFF

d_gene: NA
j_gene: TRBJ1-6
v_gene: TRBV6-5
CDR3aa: CASSWGRGYNSPLHF

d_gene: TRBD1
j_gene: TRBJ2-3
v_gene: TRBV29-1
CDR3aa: CSVGAGGRSDTQYF

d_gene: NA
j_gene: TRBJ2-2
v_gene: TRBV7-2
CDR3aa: CASSSKGVTGELFF

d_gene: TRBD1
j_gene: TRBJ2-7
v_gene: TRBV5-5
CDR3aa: CASSLGTTGTGSYEQYF

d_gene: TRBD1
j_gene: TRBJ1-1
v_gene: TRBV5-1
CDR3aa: CASSWTGESDTEAFF

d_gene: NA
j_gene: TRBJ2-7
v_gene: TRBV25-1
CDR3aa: CASGGHEQYF

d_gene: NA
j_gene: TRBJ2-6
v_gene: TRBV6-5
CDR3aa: CASSFTGYSGANVLTF

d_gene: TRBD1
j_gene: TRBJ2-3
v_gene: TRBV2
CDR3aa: CASREGQVDTDTQYF

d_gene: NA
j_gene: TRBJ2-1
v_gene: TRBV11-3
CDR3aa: CASSLDRLGSSYNEQFF

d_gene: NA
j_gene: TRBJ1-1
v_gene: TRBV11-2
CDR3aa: CASSLARRGAEAFF

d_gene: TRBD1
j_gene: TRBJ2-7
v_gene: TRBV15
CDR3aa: CATSRDPGGADEQYF

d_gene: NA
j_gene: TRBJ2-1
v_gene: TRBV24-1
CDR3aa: CATSDVWSEQFF

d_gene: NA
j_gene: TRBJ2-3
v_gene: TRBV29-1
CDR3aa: CSVSSGVDTQYF